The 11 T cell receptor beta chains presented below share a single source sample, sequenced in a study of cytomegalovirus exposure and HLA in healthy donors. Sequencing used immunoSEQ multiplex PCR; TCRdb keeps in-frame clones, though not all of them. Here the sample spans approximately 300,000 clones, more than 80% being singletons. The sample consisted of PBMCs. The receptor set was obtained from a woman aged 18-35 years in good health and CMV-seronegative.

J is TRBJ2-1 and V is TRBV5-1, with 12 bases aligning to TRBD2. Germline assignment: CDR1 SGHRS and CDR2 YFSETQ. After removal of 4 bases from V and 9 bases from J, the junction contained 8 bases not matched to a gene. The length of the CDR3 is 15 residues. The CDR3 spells CASSARLAGETEQFF. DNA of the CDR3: TGCGCCAGCAGCGCCAGACTAGCGGGAGAGACTGAGCAGTTCTTC.

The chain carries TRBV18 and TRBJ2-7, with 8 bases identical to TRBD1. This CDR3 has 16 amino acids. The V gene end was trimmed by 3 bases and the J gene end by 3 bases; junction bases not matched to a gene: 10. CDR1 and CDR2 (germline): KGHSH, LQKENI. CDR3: CASSPFQGANNYEQYF. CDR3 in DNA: TGTGCCAGCTCACCTTTCCAGGGGGCGAATAACTACGAGCAGTACTTC.

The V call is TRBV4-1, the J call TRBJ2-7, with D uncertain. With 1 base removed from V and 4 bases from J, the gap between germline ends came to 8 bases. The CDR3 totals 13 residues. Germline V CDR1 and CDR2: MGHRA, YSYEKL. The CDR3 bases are TGCGCCAGCAGCCAAGTGGTCGGGTACGAGCAGTACTTC. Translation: CASSQVVGYEQYF.

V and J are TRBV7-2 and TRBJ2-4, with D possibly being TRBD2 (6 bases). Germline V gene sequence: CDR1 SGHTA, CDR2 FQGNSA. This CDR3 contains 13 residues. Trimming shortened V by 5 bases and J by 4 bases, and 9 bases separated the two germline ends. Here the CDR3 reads CASSPGDKNIQYF. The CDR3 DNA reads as TGTGCCAGCAGCCCGGGGGATAAAAACATTCAGTACTTC.

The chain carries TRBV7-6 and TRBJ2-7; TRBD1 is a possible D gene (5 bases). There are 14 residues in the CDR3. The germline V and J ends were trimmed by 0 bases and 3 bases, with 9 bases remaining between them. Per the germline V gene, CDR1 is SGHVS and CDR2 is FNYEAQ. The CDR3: CASSLARESYEQYF. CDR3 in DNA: TGTGCCAGCAGCTTAGCCAGGGAAAGCTACGAGCAGTACTTC. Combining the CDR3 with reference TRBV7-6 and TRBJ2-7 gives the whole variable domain GAGVSQSPRYKVTKRGQDVALRCDPISGHVSLYWYRQALGQGPEFLTYFNYEAQQDKSGLPNDRFSAERPEGSISTLTIQRTEQRDSAMYRCASSLARESYEQYFGPGTRLTVT.

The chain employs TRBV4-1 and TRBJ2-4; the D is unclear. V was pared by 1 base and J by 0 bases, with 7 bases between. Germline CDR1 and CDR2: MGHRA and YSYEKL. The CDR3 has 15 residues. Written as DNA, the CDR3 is TGCGCCAGCAGCCAAGTTAGAATAGCCAAAAACATTCAGTACTTC. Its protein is CASSQVRIAKNIQYF.

CDR3 nucleotides: TGTGCCAGCAGCTCTTCAAACAGGGGAGCTCCCTACGAGCAGTACTTC. Translated: CASSSSNRGAPYEQYF. The V gene is TRBV7-9, the J gene TRBJ2-7; 7 nucleotides match TRBD1. Trimming removed 4 bases from V and 2 bases from J; junction bases left unmatched: 11. Germline V CDR1 and CDR2: SEHNR, FQNEAQ (reference sequence). This CDR3 is built from 16 residues.

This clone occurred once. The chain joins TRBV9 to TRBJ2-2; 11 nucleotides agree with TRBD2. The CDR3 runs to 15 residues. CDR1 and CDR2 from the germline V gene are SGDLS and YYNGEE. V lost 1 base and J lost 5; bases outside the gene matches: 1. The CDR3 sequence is CASSVRTSGTGELFF. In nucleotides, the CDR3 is TGTGCCAGCAGCGTAAGGACTAGCGGGACCGGGGAGCTGTTTTTT.

The CDR3, as DNA: TGTGCCAGCAGTTACTCGATCGGGGAGGTAAGCCACGAGCAGTACTTC. Its translation is CASSYSIGEVSHEQYF. The chain employs TRBV6-5 and TRBJ2-7, with D perhaps matching TRBD2 (6 bases). V was pared by 0 bases and J by 5 bases, with 17 bases between. The length of the CDR3 is 16 residues. Germline lookup yields CDR1 MNHEY and CDR2 SVGAGI.

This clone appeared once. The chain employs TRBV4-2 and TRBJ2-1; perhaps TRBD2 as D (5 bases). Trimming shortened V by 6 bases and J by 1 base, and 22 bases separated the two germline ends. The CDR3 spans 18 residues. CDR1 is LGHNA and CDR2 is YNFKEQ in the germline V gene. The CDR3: CASRSTAASSGSYNEQFF. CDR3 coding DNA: TGTGCCAGCAGGTCTACGGCTGCCAGCTCGGGGTCCTACAATGAGCAGTTCTTC.

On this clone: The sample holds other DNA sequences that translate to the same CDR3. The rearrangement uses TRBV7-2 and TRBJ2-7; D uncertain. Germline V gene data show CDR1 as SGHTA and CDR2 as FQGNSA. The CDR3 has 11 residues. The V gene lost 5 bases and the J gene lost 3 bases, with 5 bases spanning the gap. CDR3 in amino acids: CASSRSYEQYF. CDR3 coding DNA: TGTGCCAGCAGCAGGAGCTACGAGCAGTACTTC.